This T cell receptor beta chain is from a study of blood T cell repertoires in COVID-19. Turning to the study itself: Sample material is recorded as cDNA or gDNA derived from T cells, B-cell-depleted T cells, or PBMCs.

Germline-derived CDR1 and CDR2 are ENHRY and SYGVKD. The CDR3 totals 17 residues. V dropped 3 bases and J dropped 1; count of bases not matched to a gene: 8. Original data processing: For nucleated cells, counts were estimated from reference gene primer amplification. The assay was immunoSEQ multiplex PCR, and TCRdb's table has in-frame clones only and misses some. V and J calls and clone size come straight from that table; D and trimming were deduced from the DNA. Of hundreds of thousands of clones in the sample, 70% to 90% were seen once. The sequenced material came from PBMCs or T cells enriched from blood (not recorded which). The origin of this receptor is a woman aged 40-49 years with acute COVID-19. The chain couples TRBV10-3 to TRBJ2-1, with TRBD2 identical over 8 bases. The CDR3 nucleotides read TGTGCCATCAGTGATAAAAAGCGGGAGTGGTCCTACAATGAGCAGTTCTTC. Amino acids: CAISDKKREWSYNEQFF.